This T cell receptor beta chain was documented in a study of T-cell reconstitution after alpha-beta-depleted transplantation in children. This clonotype was recorded a few times. Its specificity is unknown. Unique molecular identifiers were built into the TCRbeta library. TCRdb re-analysed the PCR reads in MiXCR, keeping a single row per CDR3 protein. The sample carries about 140,000 distinct CDR3 sequences, around 8.5% recorded once. V dropped 2 bases and J dropped 8 bases, with 12 bases sitting between them. The germline V gene encodes CDR1 DFQATT and CDR2 SNEGSKA (reference sequence). This CDR3 is 12 amino acids long. Findings and limits, study-wide: T-cell numbers and diversity, one year after transplant, stemmed largely from T cells that were newly produced. Where some patients showed high TCRbeta diversity at day 60, it came from recipient T cells and thymic progenitors that had survived. About two months after transplant, alpha-beta T cells reportedly came from several hundred expanded graft clones.

Source: PBMCs, mostly from graft donor cells, taken 180 days after TCRalphabeta/CD19-depleted stem cell transplant. The chain joins TRBV20-1 to TRBJ1-1; D remains ambiguous. This receptor was obtained from a female patient aged 2-15 years who had a stem cell transplant for congenital amegakaryocytic thrombocytopenia, so the T cells may come from the graft donor. CDR3 loop: CSARLGSREAFF. In nucleotides, the CDR3 is TGCAGTGCTAGACTCGGGAGCAGGGAAGCTTTCTTT.